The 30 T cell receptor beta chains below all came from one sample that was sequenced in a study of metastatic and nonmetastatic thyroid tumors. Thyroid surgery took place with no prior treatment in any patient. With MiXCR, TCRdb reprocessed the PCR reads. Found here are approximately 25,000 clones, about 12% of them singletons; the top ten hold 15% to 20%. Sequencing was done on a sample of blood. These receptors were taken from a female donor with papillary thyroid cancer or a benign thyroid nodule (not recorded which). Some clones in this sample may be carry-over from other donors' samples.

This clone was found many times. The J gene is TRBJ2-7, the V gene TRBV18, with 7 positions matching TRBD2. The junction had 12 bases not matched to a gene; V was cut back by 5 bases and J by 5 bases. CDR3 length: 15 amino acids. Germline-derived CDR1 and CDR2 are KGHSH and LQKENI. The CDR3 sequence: CASSGPSGGKNEQYF. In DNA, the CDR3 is TGTGCCAGCTCAGGACCTAGCGGCGGGAAAAACGAGCAGTACTTC.

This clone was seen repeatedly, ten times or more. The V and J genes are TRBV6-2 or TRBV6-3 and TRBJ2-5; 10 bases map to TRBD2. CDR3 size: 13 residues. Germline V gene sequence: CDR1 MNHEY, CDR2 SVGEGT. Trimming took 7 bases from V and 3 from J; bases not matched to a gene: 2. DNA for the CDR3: TGTGCCAGCAAGCTAGCGGGAGAAGAGACCCAGTACTTC. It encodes CASKLAGEETQYF.

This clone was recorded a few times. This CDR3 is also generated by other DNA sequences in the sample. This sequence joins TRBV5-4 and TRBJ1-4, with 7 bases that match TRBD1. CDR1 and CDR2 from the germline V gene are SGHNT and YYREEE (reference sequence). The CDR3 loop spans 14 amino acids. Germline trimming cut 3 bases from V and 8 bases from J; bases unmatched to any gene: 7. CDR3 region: CASSSRGGGEKLFF. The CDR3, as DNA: TGTGCCAGCAGCTCCAGGGGGGGCGGGGAAAAACTGTTTTTT.

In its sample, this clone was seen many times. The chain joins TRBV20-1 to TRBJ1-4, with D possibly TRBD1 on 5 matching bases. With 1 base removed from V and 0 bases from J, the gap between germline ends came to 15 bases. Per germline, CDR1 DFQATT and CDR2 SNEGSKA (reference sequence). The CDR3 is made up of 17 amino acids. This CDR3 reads CSARGLGLLATNEKLFF. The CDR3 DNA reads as TGCAGTGCTAGAGGCTTGGGACTCCTTGCAACTAATGAAAAACTGTTTTTT.

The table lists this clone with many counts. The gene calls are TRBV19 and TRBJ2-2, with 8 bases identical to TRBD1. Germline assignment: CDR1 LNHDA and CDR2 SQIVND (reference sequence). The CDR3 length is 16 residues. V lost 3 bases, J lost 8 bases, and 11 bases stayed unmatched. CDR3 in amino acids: CASSIADRGQGGELFF. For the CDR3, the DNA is TGTGCCAGTAGTATCGCCGACAGGGGTCAGGGGGGGGAGCTGTTTTTT.

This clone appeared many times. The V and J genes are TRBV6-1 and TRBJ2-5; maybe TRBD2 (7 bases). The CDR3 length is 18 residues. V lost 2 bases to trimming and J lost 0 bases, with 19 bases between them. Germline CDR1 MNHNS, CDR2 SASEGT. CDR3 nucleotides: TGTGCCAGCAGTGAATCAGCGGGACACTGGGGGTACCAAGAGACCCAGTACTTC. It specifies CASSESAGHWGYQETQYF.

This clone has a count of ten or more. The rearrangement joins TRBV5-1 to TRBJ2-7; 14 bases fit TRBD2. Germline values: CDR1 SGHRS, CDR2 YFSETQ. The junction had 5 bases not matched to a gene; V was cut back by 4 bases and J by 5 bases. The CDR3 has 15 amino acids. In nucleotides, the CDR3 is TGCGCCAGCAGCCCGACTAGCGGGAGGGCCCACGAGCAGTACTTC. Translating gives CASSPTSGRAHEQYF.

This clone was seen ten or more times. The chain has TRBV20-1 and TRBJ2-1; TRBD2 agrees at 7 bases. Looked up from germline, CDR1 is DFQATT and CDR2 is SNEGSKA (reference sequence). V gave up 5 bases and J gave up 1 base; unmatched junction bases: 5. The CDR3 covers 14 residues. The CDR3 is CSAGLGGSYNEQFF. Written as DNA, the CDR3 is TGCAGTGCTGGACTCGGGGGGTCCTACAATGAGCAGTTCTTC.

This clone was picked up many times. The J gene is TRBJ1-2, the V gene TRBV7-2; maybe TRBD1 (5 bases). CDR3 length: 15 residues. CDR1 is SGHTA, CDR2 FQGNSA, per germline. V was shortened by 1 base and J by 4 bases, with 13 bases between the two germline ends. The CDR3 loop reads CASSLGGDSSYGYTF. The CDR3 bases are TGTGCCAGCAGCTTAGGGGGTGACAGTAGCTATGGCTACACCTTC.

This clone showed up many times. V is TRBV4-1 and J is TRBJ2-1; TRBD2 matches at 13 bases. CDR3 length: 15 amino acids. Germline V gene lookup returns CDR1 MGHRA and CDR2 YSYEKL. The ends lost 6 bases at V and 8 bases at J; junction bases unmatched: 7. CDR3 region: CASRRTSGSNDEQFF. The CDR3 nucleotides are TGCGCCAGCAGAAGGACTAGCGGGAGTAACGATGAGCAGTTCTTC.

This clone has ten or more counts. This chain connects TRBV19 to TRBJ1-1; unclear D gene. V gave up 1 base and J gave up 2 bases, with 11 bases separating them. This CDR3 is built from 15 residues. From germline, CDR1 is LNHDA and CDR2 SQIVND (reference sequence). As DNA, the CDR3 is TGTGCCAGTAGTATAGGTAGCTCCGCCAACACTGAAGCTTTCTTT. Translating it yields CASSIGSSANTEAFF.

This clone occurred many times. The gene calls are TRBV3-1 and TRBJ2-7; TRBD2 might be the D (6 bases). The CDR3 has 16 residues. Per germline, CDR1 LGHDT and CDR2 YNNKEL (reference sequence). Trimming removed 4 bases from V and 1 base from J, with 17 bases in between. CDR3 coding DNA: TGTGCCAGCAGCCCGCAGCGGGCGGGACGATCCTACGAGCAGTACTTC. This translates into CASSPQRAGRSYEQYF.

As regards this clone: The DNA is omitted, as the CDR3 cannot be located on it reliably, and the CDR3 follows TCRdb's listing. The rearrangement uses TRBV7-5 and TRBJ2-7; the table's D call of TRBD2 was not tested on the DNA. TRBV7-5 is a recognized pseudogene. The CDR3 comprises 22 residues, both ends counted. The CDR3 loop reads CTSVPAVLAGTSGSPYPSEQYF.

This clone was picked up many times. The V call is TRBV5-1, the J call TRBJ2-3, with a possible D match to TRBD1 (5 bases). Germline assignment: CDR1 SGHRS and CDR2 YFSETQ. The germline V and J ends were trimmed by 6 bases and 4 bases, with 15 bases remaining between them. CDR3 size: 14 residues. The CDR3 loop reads CASTLVPGSDTQYF. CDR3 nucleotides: TGCGCCAGCACCCTTGTTCCAGGGTCAGATACGCAGTATTTT. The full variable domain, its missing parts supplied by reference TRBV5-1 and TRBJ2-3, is KAGVTQTPRYLIKTRGQQVTLSCSPISGHRSVSWYQQTPGQGLQFLFEYFSETQRNKGNFPGRFSGRQFSNSRSEMNVSTLELGDSALYLCASTLVPGSDTQYFGPGTRLTVL.

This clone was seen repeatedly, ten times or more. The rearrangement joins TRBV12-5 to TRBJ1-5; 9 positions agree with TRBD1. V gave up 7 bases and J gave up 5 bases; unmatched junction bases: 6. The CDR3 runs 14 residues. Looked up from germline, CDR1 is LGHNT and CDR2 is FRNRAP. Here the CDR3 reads CASAVGQGDQPQHF. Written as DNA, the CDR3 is TGTGCTAGTGCCGTGGGACAGGGAGATCAGCCCCAGCATTTT.

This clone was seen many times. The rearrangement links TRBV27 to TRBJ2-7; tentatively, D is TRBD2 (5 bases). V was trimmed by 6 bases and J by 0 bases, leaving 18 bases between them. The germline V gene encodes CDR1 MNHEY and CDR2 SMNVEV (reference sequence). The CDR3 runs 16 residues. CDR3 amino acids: CASSRTLLGSSYEQYF. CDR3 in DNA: TGTGCCAGCAGCCGTACCTTGTTAGGGAGCTCCTACGAGCAGTACTTC.

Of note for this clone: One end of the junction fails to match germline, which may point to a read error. The CDR3 loop is CASRQTGLAGDTQHF. CDR3 nucleotide sequence: TGTGCCAGCAGACAAACGGGACTAGCGGGAGATACCCAGCACTTC. The genes are TRBV12-3 or TRBV12-4 and TRBJ2-5, with 14 bases aligning to TRBD2. The CDR3 has 15 amino acids.

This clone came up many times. The CDR3 coding sequence is TGTGCCAGCCACCGGGCCCTCCGGGAGCTGTTTTTT. Its protein product is CASHRALRELFF. The genes are TRBV19 and TRBJ2-2; D call uncertain. Trimming took off 9 bases at V and 9 bases at J, with 14 bases between the two ends. The CDR3 extends over 12 amino acids. CDR1 LNHDA and CDR2 SQIVND come from the germline V gene (reference sequence).

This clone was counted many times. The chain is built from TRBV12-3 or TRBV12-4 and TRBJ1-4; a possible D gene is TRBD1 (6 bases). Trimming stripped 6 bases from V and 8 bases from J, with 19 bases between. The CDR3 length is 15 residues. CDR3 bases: TGTGCCAGCAGCGACGACACGGGGGCAGGAGAAAAACTGTTTTTT. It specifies CASSDDTGAGEKLFF.

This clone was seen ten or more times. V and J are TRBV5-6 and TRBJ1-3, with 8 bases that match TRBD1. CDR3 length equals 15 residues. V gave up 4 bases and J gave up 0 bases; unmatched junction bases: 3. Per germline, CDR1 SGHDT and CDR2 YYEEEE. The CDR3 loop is CASSHRGDSGNTIYF. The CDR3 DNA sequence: TGTGCCAGCAGCCACAGGGGGGACTCTGGAAACACCATATATTTT.

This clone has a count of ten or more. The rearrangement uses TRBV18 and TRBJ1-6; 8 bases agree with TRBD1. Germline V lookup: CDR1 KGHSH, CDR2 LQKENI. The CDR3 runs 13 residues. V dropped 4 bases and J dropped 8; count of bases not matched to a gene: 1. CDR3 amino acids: CASSQTGDSPLHF. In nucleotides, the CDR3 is TGTGCCAGCTCACAGACAGGGGATTCACCCCTCCACTTT.

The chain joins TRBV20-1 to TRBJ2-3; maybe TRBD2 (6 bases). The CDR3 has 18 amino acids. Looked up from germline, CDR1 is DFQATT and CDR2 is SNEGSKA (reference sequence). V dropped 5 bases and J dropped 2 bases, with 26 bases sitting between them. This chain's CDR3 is CSASTLNEPGLHTDTQYF. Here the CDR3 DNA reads TGCAGTGCTTCGACTCTAAACGAACCGGGACTGCACACAGATACGCAGTATTTT.

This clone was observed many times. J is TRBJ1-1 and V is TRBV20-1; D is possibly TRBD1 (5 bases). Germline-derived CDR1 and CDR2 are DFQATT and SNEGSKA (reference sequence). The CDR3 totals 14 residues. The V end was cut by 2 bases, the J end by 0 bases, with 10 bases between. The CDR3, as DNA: TGCAGTGCTAGATATGGGGGGATGAACACTGAAGCTTTCTTT. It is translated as CSARYGGMNTEAFF.

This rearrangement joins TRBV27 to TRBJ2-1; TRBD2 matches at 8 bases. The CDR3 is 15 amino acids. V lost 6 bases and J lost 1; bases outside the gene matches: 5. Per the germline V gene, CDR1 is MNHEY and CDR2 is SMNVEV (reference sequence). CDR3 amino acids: CASRSGLASYNEQFF. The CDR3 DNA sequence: TGTGCCAGCAGGTCCGGACTAGCATCCTACAATGAGCAGTTCTTC.

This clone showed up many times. CDR3 DNA sequence: TGTGCCAGCAGTTATGGACAGGGTAGAAATCAGCCCCAGCATTTT. It codes for CASSYGQGRNQPQHF. V gene TRBV27 combines with J gene TRBJ1-5; TRBD1 matches 8 bases. Germline assignment: CDR1 MNHEY and CDR2 SMNVEV (reference sequence). V lost 4 bases and J lost 4; bases outside the gene matches: 6. This CDR3 has 15 amino acids.

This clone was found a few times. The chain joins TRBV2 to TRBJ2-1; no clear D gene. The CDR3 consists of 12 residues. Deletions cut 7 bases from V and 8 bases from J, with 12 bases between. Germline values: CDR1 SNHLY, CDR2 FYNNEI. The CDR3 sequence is CASIPSRHEQFF. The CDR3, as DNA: TGTGCCAGCATACCGTCTCGCCATGAGCAGTTCTTC.

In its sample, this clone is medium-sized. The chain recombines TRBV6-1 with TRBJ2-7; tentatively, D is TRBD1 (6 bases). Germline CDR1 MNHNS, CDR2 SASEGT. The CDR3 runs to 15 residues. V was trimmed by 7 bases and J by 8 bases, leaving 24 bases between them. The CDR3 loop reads CASTEPGQGRMQQYF. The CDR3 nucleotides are TGTGCCAGCACTGAGCCGGGACAAGGACGAATGCAGCAGTACTTC.

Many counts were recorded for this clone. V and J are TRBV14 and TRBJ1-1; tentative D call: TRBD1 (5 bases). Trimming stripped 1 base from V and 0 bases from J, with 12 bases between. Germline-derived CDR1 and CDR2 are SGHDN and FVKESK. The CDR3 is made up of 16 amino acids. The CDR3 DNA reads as TGTGCCAGCAGCCAAGCACCGACAGTCCTGAACACTGAAGCTTTCTTT. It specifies CASSQAPTVLNTEAFF. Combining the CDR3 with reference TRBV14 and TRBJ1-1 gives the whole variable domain EAGVTQFPSHSVIEKGQTVTLRCDPISGHDNLYWYRRVMGKEIKFLLHFVKESKQDESGMPNNRFLAERTGGTYSTLKVQPAELEDSGVYFCASSQAPTVLNTEAFFGQGTRLTVV.

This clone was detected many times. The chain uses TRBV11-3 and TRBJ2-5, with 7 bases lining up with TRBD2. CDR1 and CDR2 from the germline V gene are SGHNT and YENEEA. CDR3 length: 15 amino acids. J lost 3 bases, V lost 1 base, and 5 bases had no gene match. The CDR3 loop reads CASSLGTSFEETQYF. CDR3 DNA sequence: TGTGCCAGCAGCTTAGGGACTAGTTTTGAAGAGACCCAGTACTTC.

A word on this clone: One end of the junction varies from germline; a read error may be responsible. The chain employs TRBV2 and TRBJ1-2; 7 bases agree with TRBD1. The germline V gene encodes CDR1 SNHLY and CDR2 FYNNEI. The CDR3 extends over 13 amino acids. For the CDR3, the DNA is TGTGCCAGCAGTGTGACAGGGAACTATGTCTACACCTTC. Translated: CASSVTGNYVYTF.